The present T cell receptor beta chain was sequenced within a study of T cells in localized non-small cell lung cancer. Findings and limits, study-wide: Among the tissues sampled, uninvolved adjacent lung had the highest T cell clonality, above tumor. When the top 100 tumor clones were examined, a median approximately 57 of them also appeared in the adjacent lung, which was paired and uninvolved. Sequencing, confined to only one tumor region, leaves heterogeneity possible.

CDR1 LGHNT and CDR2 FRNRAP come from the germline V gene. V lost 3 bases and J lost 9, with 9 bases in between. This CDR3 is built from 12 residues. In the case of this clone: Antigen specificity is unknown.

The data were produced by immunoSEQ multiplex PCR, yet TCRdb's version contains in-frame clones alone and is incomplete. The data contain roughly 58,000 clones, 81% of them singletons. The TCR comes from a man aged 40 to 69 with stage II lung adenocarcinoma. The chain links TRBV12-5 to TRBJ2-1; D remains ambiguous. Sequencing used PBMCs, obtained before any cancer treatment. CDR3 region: CASGLEKGEQFF. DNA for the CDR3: TGTGCTAGTGGTTTAGAGAAGGGTGAGCAGTTCTTC.